This T cell receptor beta chain was observed in a study of T cells in Graves' hyperthyroidism and ophthalmopathy. Overall study: Peripheral blood collection took place at initial diagnosis, before any treatment.

The CDR3 is 14 residues long. V was clipped by 6 bases and J by 3 bases; unmatched bases: 7. Researchers amplified the TCR beta CDR3 regions from RNA transcripts. The TCR CDR3 first-round RT-PCR relied on the HTBI primer set. TCRdb called the multiplex PCR reads again in MiXCR, with one record for every CDR3 protein. The sample lists 690,000 or so distinct CDR3 sequences, approximately 19% occurring once. Note on this clonotype: What it recognizes is unknown.

Study-wide findings and caveats: The majority of expanded thyroid clonotypes above 0.001 also appeared in blood.

Clinicians diagnosed patients from clinical symptoms, serum thyroxine and TRAb, thyroid ultrasound and orbital computed tomography. The clonotype comes from a woman aged 45 to 65 with Graves' hyperthyroidism that later progressed to Graves' ophthalmopathy. The V gene is TRBV12-3 or TRBV12-4, the J gene TRBJ1-2, with TRBD1 matching 7 bases. Sequencing was done on a sample of blood. CDR3 in amino acids: CASSIRGGDYGYTF. CDR3 in DNA: TGTGCCAGCAGCATCAGAGGGGGCGACTATGGCTACACCTTC.